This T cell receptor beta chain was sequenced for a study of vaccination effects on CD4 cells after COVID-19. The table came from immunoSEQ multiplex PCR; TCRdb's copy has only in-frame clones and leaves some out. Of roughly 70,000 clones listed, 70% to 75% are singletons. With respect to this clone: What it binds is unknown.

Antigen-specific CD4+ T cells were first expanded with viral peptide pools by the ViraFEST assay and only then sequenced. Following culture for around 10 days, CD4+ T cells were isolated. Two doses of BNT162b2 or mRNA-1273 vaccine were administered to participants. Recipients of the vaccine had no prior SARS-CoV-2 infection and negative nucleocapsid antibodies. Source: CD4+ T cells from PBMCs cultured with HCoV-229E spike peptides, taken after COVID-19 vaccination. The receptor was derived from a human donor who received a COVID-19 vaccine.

The CDR3 loop reads CASSPGQGNGNTIYF. CDR3 nucleotides: TGTGCCAGCAGCCCGGGACAGGGGAATGGAAACACCATATATTTT. The chain couples TRBV7-2 to TRBJ1-3, with 10 bases matching TRBD1. CDR1 and CDR2 (germline): SGHTA, FQGNSA. The length of the CDR3 is 15 residues. The ends lost 5 bases at V and 3 bases at J; junction bases unmatched: 4.